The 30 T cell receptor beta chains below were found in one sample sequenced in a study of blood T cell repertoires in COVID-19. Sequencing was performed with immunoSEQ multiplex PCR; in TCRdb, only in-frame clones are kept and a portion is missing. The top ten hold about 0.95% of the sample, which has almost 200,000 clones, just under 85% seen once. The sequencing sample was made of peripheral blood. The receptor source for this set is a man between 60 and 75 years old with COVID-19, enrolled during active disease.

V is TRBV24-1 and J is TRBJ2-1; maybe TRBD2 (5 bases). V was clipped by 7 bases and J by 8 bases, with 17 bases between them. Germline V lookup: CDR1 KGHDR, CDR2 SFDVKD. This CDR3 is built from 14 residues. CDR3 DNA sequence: TGTGCCACCAGCAAAACTCCTGGAGGCGATGAGCAGTTCTTC. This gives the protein CATSKTPGGDEQFF.

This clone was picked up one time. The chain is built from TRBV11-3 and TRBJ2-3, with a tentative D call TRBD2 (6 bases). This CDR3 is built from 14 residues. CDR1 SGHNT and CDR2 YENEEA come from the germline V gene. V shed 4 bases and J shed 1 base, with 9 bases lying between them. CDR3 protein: CASSSGSRTDTQYF. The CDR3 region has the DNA TGTGCCAGCAGCTCCGGGAGTCGCACAGATACGCAGTATTTT.

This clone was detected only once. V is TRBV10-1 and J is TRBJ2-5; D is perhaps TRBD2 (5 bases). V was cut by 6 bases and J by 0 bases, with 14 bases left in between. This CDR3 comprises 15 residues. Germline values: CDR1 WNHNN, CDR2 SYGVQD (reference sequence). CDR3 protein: CASSPGYRNQETQYF. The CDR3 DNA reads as TGCGCCAGCAGCCCGGGGTACAGAAACCAAGAGACCCAGTACTTC.

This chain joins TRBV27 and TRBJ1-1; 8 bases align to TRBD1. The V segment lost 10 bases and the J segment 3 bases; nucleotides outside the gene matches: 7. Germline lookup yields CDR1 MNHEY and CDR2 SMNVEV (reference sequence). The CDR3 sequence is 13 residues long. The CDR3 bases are TGTGCCACCTCAGGGGGCCTCTACACTGAAGCTTTCTTT. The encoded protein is CATSGGLYTEAFF.

CDR3 protein: CASRAGELGNQPQHF. CDR3 nucleotide sequence: TGTGCCAGCAGAGCGGGGGAATTGGGCAATCAGCCCCAGCATTTT. The rearrangement links TRBV28 to TRBJ1-5; TRBD1 might be the D (5 bases). Per the germline V gene, CDR1 is MDHEN and CDR2 is SYDVKM. The CDR3 spans 15 residues. V shed 6 bases and J shed 2 bases, with 14 bases lying between them.

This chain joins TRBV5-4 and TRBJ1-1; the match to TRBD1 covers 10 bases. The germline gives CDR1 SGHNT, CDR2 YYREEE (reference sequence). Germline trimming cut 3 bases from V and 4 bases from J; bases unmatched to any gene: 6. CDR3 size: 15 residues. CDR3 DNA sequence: TGTGCCAGCAGCTACCCCTGGGACAGGGGCACTGAAGCTTTCTTT. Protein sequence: CASSYPWDRGTEAFF.

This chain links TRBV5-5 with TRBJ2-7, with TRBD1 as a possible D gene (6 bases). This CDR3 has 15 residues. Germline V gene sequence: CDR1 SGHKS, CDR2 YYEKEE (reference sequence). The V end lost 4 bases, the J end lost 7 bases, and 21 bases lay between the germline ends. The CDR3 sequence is CASSPLQGGIGEQYF. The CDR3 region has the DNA TGTGCCAGCAGCCCACTGCAAGGGGGAATTGGAGAGCAGTACTTC.

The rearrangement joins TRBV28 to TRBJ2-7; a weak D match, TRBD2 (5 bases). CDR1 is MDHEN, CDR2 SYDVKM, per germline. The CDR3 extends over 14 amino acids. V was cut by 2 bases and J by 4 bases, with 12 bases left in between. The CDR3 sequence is CASSLTPSRYEQYF. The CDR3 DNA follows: TGTGCCAGCAGTTTAACGCCTAGCAGGTACGAGCAGTACTTC.

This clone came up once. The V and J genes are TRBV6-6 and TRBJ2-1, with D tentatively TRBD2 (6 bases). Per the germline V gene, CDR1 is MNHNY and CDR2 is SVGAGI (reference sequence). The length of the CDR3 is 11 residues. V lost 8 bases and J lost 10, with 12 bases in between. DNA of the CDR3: TGTGCCAGCTGTTCGGGAGTCGAGCAGTTCTTC. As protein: CASCSGVEQFF.

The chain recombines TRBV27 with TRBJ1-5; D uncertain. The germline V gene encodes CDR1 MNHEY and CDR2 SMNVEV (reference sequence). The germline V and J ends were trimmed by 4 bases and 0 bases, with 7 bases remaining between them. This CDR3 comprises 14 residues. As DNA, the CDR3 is TGTGCCAGCAGTTCGACAAATAGCAATCAGCCCCAGCATTTT. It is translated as CASSSTNSNQPQHF.

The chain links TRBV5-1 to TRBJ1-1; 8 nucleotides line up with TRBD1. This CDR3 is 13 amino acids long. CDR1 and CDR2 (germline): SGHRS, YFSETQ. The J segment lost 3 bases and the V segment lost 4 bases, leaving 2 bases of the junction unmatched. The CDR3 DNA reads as TGCGCCAGCAGCAGGGACAGGCACACTGAAGCTTTCTTT. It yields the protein CASSRDRHTEAFF.

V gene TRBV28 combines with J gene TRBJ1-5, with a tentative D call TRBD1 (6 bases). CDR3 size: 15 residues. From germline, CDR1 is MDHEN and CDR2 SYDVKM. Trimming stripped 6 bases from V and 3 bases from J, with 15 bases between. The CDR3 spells CASRPGGAFNQPQHF. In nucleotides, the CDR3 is TGTGCCAGCAGGCCCGGGGGGGCCTTCAATCAGCCCCAGCATTTT.

The CDR3 reads CASSSGTGRSGANVLTF. CDR3 nucleotides: TGTGCCAGCAGTTCCGGGACTGGGAGGTCTGGGGCCAACGTCCTGACTTTC. The rearrangement joins TRBV28 to TRBJ2-6; maybe TRBD2 (6 bases). The CDR3 covers 17 residues. CDR1 and CDR2 from the germline V gene are MDHEN and SYDVKM. V gave up 4 bases and J gave up 1 base, with 14 bases separating them.

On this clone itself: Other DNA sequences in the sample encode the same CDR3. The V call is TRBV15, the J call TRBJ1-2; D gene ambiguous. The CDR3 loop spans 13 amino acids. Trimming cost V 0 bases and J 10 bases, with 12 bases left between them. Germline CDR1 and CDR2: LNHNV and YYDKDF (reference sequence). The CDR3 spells CATSRDRTTAYTF. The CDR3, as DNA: TGTGCCACCAGCAGAGACAGGACTACGGCCTACACCTTC.

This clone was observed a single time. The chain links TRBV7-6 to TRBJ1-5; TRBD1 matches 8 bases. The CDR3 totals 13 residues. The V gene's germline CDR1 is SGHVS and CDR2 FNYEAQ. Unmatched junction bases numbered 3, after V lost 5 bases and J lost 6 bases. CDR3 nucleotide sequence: TGTGCCAGCAGCAAGGACAGGGCTCAGCCCCAGCATTTT. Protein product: CASSKDRAQPQHF.

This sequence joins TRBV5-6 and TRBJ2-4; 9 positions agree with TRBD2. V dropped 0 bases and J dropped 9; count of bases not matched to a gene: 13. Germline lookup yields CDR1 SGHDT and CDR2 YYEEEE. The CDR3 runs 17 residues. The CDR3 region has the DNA TGTGCCAGCAGCTTGGAGCGGGAGGTCCCCTTCTGGCGCATTCAGTACTTC. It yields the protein CASSLEREVPFWRIQYF.

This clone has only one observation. The CDR3 spells CASSLVGRGINTEAFF. CDR3 sequence (DNA): TGTGCCAGCAGCTTAGTAGGCAGGGGGATTAACACTGAAGCTTTCTTT. This rearrangement joins TRBV7-9 to TRBJ1-1; TRBD1 agrees at 7 bases. This CDR3 comprises 16 residues. J was trimmed by 2 bases and V by 1 base; bases with no gene match: 7. The germline CDR1 and CDR2 sequences are SEHNR and FQNEAQ (reference sequence). Looking up the rest from reference TRBV7-9 and TRBJ1-1 gives the full variable domain: DTGVSQNPRHKITKRGQNVTFRCDPISEHNRLYWYRQTLGQGPEFLTYFQNEAQLEKSRLLSDRFSAERPKGSFSTLEIQRTEQGDSAMYLCASSLVGRGINTEAFFGQGTRLTVV.

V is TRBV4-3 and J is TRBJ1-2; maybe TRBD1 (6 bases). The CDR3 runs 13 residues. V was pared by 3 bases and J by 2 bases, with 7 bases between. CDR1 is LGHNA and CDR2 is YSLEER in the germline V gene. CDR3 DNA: TGCGCCAGCAGCCAGGACAGAAACTATGGCTACACCTTC. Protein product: CASSQDRNYGYTF.

The CDR3 spells CASSLQPGSNQPQHF. Written as DNA, the CDR3 is TGTGCCAGCAGCCTCCAGCCAGGGTCCAATCAGCCCCAGCATTTT. The V call is TRBV7-2, the J call TRBJ1-5, with D perhaps TRBD1 (5 bases). The CDR3 spans 15 residues. V lost 5 bases and J lost 3, with 14 bases in between. In germline, CDR1 is SGHTA, CDR2 FQGNSA.

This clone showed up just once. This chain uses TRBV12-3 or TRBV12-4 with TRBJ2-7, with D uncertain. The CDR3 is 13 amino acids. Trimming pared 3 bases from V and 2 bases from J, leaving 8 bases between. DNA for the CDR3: TGTGCCAGCAGTTTCGGTAGCCCCTACGAGCAGTACTTC. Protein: CASSFGSPYEQYF.

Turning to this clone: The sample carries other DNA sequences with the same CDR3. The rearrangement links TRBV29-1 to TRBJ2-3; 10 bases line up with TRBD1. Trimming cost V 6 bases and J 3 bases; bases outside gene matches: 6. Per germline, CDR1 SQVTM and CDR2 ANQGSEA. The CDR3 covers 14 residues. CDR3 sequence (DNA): TGCAGCGTAGACGACAGGGGGCTAACAGATACGCAGTATTTT. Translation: CSVDDRGLTDTQYF.

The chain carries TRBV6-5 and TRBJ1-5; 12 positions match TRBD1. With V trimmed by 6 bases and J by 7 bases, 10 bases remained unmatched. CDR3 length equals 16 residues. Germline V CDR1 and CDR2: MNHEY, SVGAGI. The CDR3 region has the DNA TGTGCCAGCAGCTACGGGACAGGGGGCGCGAACCAGCCCCAGCATTTT. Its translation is CASSYGTGGANQPQHF.

This CDR3 is CASSRFGGYGYTF. The CDR3, as DNA: TGTGCCAGCAGTAGATTCGGTGGCTATGGCTACACCTTC. V is TRBV25-1 and J is TRBJ1-2; D uncertain. Trimming left V 5 bases short and J 4 bases short, with 11 bases between. This CDR3 has 13 amino acids. The germline CDR1 and CDR2 sequences are MGHDK and SYGVNS.

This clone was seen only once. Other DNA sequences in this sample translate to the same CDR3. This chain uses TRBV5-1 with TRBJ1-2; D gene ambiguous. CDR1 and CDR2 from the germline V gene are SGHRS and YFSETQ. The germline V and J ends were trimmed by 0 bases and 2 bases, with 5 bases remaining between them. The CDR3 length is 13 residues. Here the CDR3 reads CASSLAQNYGYTF. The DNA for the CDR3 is TGCGCCAGCAGCTTGGCCCAGAACTATGGCTACACCTTC. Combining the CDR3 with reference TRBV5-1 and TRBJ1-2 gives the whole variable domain KAGVTQTPRYLIKTRGQQVTLSCSPISGHRSVSWYQQTPGQGLQFLFEYFSETQRNKGNFPGRFSGRQFSNSRSEMNVSTLELGDSALYLCASSLAQNYGYTFGSGTRLTVV.

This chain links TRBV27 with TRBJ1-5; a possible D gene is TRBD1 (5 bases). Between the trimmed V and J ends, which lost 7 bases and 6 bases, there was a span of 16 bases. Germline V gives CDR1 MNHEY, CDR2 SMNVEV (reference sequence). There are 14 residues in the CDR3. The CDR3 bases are TGTGCCAGCAAAGGGGCGGGAGAACCTCAGCCCCAGCATTTT. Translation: CASKGAGEPQPQHF.

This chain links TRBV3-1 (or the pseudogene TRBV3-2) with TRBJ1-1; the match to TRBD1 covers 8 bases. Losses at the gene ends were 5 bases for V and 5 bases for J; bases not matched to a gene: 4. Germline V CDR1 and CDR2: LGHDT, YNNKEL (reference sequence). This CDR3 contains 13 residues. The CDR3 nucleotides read TGTGCCAGCAGCAACCGACAGGGGACTGAAGCTTTCTTT. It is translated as CASSNRQGTEAFF.

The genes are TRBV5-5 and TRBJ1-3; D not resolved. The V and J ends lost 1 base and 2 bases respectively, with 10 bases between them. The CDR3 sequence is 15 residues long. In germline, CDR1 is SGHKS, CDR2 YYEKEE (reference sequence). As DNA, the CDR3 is TGTGCCAGCAGCTTGAATTCGGGGACTGGAAACACCATATATTTT. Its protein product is CASSLNSGTGNTIYF.

In DNA, the CDR3 is TGTGCCAGTAGTATAAATCGACAGCCCTTGTTTTTT. Translation gives CASSINRQPLFF. The chain joins TRBV19 to TRBJ1-4; maybe TRBD1 (5 bases). The germline V gene encodes CDR1 LNHDA and CDR2 SQIVND (reference sequence). This CDR3 comprises 12 residues. The ends were cut back, 2 bases at V and 15 bases at J, with 13 bases in the middle.

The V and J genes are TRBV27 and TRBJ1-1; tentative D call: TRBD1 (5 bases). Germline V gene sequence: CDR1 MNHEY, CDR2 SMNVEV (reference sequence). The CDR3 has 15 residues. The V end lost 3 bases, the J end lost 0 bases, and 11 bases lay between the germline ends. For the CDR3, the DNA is TGTGCCAGCAGTTTGAAAGGACACATGAACACTGAAGCTTTCTTT. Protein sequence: CASSLKGHMNTEAFF.

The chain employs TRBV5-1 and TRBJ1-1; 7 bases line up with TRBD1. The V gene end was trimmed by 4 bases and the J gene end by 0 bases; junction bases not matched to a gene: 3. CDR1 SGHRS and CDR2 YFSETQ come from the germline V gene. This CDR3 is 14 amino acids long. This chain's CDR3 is CASSRDSLNTEAFF. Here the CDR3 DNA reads TGCGCCAGCAGCAGGGACAGCCTGAACACTGAAGCTTTCTTT.